This T cell receptor (beta chain) was observed in a study of blood T cell repertoires in COVID-19. Study-wide background: Sources were T cells, B-cell-depleted T cells, or PBMCs; the material itself was cDNA or gDNA.

Repertoires were generated with immunoSEQ multiplex PCR, while TCRdb's copy carries only in-frame clones and drops some. The sample lists fewer than 80,000 clones, around nine tenths occurring once. The CDR3 contains 14 residues. Germline lookup yields CDR1 SGHDT and CDR2 YYEEEE. V was cut by 4 bases and J by 9 bases, with 17 bases left in between. This receptor was identified in a human donor in a cohort sampled during active COVID-19. Sample: peripheral blood. V is TRBV5-6 and J is TRBJ1-5; D may be TRBD1 (6 bases). The CDR3 here is CASSTRTDLGPQHF. For the CDR3, the DNA is TGTGCCAGCAGCACCCGGACAGACCTTGGGCCCCAGCATTTT.